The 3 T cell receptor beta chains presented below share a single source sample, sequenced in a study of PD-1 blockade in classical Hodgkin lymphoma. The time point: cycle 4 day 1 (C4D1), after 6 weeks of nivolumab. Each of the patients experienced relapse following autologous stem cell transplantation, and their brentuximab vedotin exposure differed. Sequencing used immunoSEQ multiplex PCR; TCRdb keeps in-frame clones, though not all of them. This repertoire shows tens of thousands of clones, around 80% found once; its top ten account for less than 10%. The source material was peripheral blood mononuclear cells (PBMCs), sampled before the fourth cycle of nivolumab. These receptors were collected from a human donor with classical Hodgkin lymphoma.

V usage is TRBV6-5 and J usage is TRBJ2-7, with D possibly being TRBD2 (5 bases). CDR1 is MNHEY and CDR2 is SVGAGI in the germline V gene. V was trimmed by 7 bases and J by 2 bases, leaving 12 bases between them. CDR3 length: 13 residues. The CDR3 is CASTQADTYEQYF. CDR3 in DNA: TGTGCCAGCACGCAAGCGGATACCTACGAGCAGTACTTC.

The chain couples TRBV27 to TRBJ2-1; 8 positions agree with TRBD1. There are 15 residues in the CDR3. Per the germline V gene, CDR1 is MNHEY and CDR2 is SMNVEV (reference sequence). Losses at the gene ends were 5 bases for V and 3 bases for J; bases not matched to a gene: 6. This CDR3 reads CASSAGTGHYNEQFF. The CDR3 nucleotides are TGTGCCAGCAGTGCCGGGACAGGACACTACAATGAGCAGTTCTTC.

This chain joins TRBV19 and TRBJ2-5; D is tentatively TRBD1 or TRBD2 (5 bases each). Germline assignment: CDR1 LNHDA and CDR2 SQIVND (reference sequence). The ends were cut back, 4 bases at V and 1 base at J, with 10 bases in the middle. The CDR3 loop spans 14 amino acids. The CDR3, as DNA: TGTGCCAGTAGTACTGGGGGACCCCAAGAGACCCAGTACTTC. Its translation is CASSTGGPQETQYF.